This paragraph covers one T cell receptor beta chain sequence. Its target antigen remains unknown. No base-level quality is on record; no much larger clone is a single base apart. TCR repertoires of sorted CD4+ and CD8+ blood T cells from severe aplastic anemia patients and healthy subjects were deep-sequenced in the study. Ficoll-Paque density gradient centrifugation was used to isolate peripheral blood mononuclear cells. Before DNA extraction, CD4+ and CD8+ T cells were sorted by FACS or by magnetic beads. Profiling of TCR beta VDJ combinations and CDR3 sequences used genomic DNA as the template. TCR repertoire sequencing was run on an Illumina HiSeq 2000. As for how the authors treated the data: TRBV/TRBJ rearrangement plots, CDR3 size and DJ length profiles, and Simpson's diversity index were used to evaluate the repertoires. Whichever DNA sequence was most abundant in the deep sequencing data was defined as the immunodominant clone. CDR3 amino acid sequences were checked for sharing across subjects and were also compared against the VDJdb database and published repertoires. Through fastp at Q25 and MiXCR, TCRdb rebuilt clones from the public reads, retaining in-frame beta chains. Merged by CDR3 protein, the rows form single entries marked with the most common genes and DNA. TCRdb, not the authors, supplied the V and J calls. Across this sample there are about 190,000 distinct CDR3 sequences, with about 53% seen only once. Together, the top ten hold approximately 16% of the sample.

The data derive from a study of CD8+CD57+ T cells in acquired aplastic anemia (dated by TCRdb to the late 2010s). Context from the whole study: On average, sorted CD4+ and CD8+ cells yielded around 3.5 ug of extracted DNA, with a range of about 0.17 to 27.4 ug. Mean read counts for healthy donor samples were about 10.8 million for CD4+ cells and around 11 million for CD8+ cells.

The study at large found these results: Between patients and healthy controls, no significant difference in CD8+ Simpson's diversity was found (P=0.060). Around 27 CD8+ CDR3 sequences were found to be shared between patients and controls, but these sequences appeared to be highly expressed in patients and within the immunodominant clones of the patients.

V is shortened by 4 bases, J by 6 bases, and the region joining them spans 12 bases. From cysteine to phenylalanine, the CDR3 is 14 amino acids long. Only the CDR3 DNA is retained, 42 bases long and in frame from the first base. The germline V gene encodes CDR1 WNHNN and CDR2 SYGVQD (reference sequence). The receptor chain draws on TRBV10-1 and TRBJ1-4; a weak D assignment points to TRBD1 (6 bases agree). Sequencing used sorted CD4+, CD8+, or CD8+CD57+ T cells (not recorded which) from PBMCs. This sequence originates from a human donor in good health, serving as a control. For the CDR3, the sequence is CASSATGSDEKLFF. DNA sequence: TGCGCCAGCAGTGCGACAGGTTCGGATGAAAAACTGTTTTTT.